The T cell receptor beta chain under discussion was sequenced for a study of T cell responses to AZD1222 COVID-19 vaccine (dated by TCRdb to the early 2020s). At the level of the whole study: Because spike-specific TCR depth and breadth did not differ between the two schedules, AZD1222 recipients who got a second dose at roughly 4 weeks were pooled with those who got a second dose at roughly 12 weeks. TCR sequencing covered roughly 230 trial participants: roughly 200 given two doses of AZD1222 and 26 given two doses of MenACWY control vaccine. Trial participants were enrolled by age into subgroups of 18-55, 56-69 and 70-plus years, and about 150, 27 and 61 TCR-sequenced participants, respectively, were included in these subgroups.

The CDR3 regions of human TCRbeta chains were analyzed by immunosequencing. The paper's processing steps were these. TCRs in the repertoires were matched against a reference library of SARS-CoV-2-specific TCRs that had been generated with the MIRA antigen-specificity platform. Breadth was defined as the fraction of unique TCRs that were SARS-CoV-2-associated, and depth was defined as the fraction of total T cells that were SARS-CoV-2-associated. Using the MIRA data, every spike-specific TCR was mapped to the spike region that the TCR reacted to and assigned to either a CD4 or a CD8 class. Log10-transformed breadth and depth values were compared by one-way ANOVA with Sidak's multiple comparisons tests. TCRdb obtained this table from immuneACCESS and retained in-frame rearrangements with V and J assigned. These tables miss some clones; where compared with another copy, unresolved V genes account for less than half of the shortfall, and the remainder is unexplained. V and J calls and clone size follow that table, whereas D and trimming were derived from the DNA. For this sample there are under 100,000 clones; approximately 88% appear just once. In total, the top ten clones hold about 15% of the sample.

For this chain, trimming is 3 bases at the V end and 4 bases at the J end, and the number of junction bases without a gene match is 9. The CDR3 numbers 17 residues from cysteine through phenylalanine. Only CDR3 DNA is held: 51 bases, read in frame from base 1. CDR1 and CDR2 (SGHVS, FNYEAQ) derive from the germline V gene. In the case of this clone: It has no known antigen specificity. No qualities accompany the bases; no much larger clone lies one base away.

Results and caveats for the whole study, not just this receptor: Only six AZD1222 recipients were SARS-CoV-2 seropositive at baseline, limiting conclusions about previously exposed vaccinees. CD4 TCRs associated with the vaccine covered the entire spike protein, and the dominant responses were in regions 160-218 and 743-854. Participants were mostly white British and included more females than males, and it was suggested by the authors that clonal diversity may have been underestimated. After two AZD1222 doses, both the breadth and the depth of spike-specific TCRs were significantly higher than at day 0 and than in MenACWY recipients. In the small 56-69-year group, the increase in depth fell short of significance, most likely because of low power. Reportedly, close to half of the unique spike-specific TCRs recognized epitopes lying outside the regions that are mutated in the B.1.351 and B.1.1.7 variants. Because no day 14 peak-response samples were available, repertoires were characterized only after the peak T cell response.

The intended sense of this specimen's time point label: baseline before first vaccination. Samples from vaccinated people were obtained from the UK trials COV001 and COV002, which included a single-blind randomized controlled phase 2/3 trial of AZD1222 (ChAdOx1 nCoV-19) in healthy adults. Trial participant PBMC samples were collected at day 0 and day 28 after the second dose for TCRbeta chain sequencing. The source of this sequence is an adult in good health. The chain uses TRBV7-6 and TRBJ2-3; 11 bases in the junction line up with TRBD2. Source: peripheral blood, taken on day 0 of AZD1222 vaccination. The bases are TGTGCCAGCAGCTTGGGTCTAGCGGGAGGAGGTGCAGATACGCAGTATTTT. Translated, it reads CASSLGLAGGGADTQYF.